The clone carrying this TCR beta chain was observed a handful of times. This sample is part of a study of molecular identifiers for immune sequencing clone quantification. CDR3 length: 15 amino acids. V was trimmed by 5 bases and J by 1 base, leaving 14 bases between them. CDR1 and CDR2 from the germline V gene are SGDLS and YYNGEE. Bulk libraries came from a prior protocol with listed TCR primers. TCRdb fed the PCR reads into MiXCR, producing one record per CDR3 protein. In the table there are more than 60,000 distinct CDR3 sequences, under 20% of which are singletons. The V and J genes are TRBV9 and TRBJ2-3; D call uncertain. Input material: naive CD8+ T cells from blood, with Jurkat cell RNA spiked in. Documented subset: FACS-sorted CD8+CD4-CCR7+CD45RA+ naive T cells. The TCR comes from a human donor in good health. Some libraries in this study had Jurkat cell RNA spiked in. The chain's CDR3 is CASSYGSGRTDTQYF. Here the CDR3 DNA reads TGTGCCAGCAGTTATGGTTCGGGCCGCACAGATACGCAGTATTTT. The full variable domain, rest sourced from reference TRBV9 and TRBJ2-3, is DSGVTQTPKHLITATGQRVTLRCSPRSGDLSVYWYQQSLDQGLQFLIQYYNGEERAKGNILERFSAQQFPDLHSELNLSSLELGDSALYFCASSYGSGRTDTQYFGPGTRLTVL.